This T cell receptor beta chain was identified in a study of cytomegalovirus exposure and HLA in healthy donors. Study observations and caveats: Among TCR beta chains, those listed as cytomegalovirus-associated numbered approximately 150.

This CDR3 is built from 13 residues. CDR1 and CDR2 (germline): SGHTA, FQGNSA. Deletions cut 3 bases from V and 6 bases from J, with 11 bases between. The donors were in the approximately 130-subject validation cohort, distinct from the approximately 730-subject first cohort. Concerning this clone itself: The target antigen is unknown.

Assay: immunoSEQ multiplex PCR; the TCRdb copy retains only in-frame clones and omits some. Here the sample spans around 94,000 clones, less than 95% being singletons. This clonotype originated in a young woman in good health and CMV-seronegative. V and J are TRBV7-2 and TRBJ1-2; no firm D call. The material sequenced was PBMCs. CDR3 amino acids: CASSLRAFDGYTF. CDR3 DNA: TGTGCCAGCAGCTTGAGAGCGTTCGATGGCTACACCTTC.